The source of this T cell receptor (beta chain) is a study of blood T cell repertoires in COVID-19. Study-wide background: Some COVID-19 samples were acute and others convalescent; all came from the United States, Italy and Spain. Sources were T cells, B-cell-depleted T cells, or PBMCs; the material itself was cDNA or gDNA.

As originally analysed: Amplification of reference gene primers was used by the study to estimate nucleated cell counts. The method was immunoSEQ multiplex PCR; TCRdb's version includes in-frame clones alone and lacks a portion of them. V and J calls and clone size follow that table, whereas D and trimming were derived from the DNA. The sample holds 200,000 to 250,000 clones; approximately 78% are singletons and the top ten take approximately 5.2%. The receptor comes from a woman between 65 and 79 years old with COVID-19, enrolled during active disease. The sequenced material came from peripheral blood.

CDR3 sequence: CASSSDPGGNTEAFF. For the CDR3, the DNA is TGTGCCAGTAGCTCGGACCCCGGGGGGAACACTGAAGCTTTCTTT. The chain employs TRBV19 and TRBJ1-1; weak D call: TRBD1 (5 bases). Germline V CDR1 and CDR2: LNHDA, SQIVND (reference sequence). The ends were cut back, 6 bases at V and 1 base at J, with 15 bases in the middle. CDR3 length: 15 residues.